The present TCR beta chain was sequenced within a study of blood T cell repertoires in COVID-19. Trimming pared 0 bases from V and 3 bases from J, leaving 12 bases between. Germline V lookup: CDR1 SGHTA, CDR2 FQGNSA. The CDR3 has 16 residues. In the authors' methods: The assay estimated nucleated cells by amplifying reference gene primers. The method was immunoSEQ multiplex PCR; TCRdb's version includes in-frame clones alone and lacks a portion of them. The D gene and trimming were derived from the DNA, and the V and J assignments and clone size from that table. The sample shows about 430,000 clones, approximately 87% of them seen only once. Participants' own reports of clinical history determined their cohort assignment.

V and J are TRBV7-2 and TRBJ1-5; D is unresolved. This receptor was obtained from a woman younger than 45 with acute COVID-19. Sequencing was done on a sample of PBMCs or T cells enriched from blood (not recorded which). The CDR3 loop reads CASSLASLVANQPQHF. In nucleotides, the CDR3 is TGTGCCAGCAGCTTAGCTAGTCTGGTAGCCAATCAGCCCCAGCATTTT.